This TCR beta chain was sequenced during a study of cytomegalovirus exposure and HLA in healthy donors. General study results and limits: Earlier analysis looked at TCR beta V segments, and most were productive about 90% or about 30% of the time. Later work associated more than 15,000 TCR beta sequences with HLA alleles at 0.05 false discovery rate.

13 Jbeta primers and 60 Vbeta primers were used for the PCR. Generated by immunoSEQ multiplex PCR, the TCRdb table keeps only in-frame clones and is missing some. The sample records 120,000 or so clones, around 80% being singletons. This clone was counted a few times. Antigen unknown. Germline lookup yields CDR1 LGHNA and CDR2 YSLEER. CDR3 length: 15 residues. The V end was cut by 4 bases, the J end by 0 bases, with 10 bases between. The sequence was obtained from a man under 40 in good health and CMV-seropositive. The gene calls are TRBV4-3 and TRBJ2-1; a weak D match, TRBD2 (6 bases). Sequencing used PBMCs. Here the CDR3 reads CASSRGEVSYNEQFF. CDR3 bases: TGCGCCAGCAGCCGGGGGGAGGTCTCCTACAATGAGCAGTTCTTC.